A single sample gave rise to the 30 T cell receptor beta chains below, sequenced in a study of blood T cell repertoires in COVID-19. Only in-frame clones appear in the TCRdb table, and some are missing; sequencing was by immunoSEQ multiplex PCR. The data show 100,000 to 150,000 clones, roughly 90% seen once. Sequencing was performed on peripheral blood. The origin of the receptors is a man between 35 and 55 years old with acute or convalescent COVID-19.

The rearrangement uses TRBV5-1 and TRBJ1-1, with 7 bases lining up with TRBD1. Germline CDR1 is SGHRS and CDR2 is YFSETQ. Trimming at V came to 3 bases and at J to 3 bases, leaving 5 bases not matched to a gene. This CDR3 has 14 residues. The CDR3 spells CASSYLTGDTEAFF. CDR3 in DNA: TGCGCCAGCAGCTATCTTACAGGGGACACTGAAGCTTTCTTT.

In this sample, this clone turned up a few times. This CDR3 is CASTPGQSSGNTIYF. The CDR3 DNA reads as TGTGCCAGTACTCCGGGACAGAGCTCTGGAAACACCATATATTTT. The chain recombines TRBV19 with TRBJ1-3; 7 nucleotides match TRBD1. Germline CDR1 reads LNHDA; CDR2 reads SQIVND (reference sequence). The length of the CDR3 is 15 residues. Trimming cost V 7 bases and J 0 bases; bases outside gene matches: 6.

The rearrangement uses TRBV12-3 or TRBV12-4 and TRBJ2-5, with D unclear. This CDR3 is built from 13 residues. Trimming pared 5 bases from V and 5 bases from J, leaving 12 bases between. CDR3 sequence (DNA): TGTGCCAGCAGTCTACGGCGGTGGGAGACCCAGTACTTC. Amino acids: CASSLRRWETQYF.

J is TRBJ1-5 and V is TRBV3-1 (or the pseudogene TRBV3-2); TRBD1 might be the D (5 bases). CDR3 size: 14 residues. Germline V gives CDR1 LGHDT, CDR2 YNNKEL (reference sequence). The germline V and J ends were trimmed by 3 bases and 7 bases, with 13 bases remaining between them. CDR3 in amino acids: CASSHSVQVQPQHF. The CDR3, as DNA: TGTGCCAGCAGCCACTCAGTACAGGTGCAGCCCCAGCATTTT.

The V call is TRBV9, the J call TRBJ2-1; 7 nucleotides line up with TRBD2. The germline gives CDR1 SGDLS, CDR2 YYNGEE. V gave up 0 bases and J gave up 7 bases; unmatched junction bases: 7. The CDR3 has 15 amino acids. CDR3 DNA sequence: TGTGCCAGCAGCGTAGGGAATAGCGGGTTAAATGAGCAGTTCTTC. Its protein is CASSVGNSGLNEQFF.

The J gene is TRBJ2-1, the V gene TRBV5-1, with TRBD2 matching over 12 bases. V gave up 0 bases and J gave up 6 bases; unmatched junction bases: 7. CDR1 and CDR2 from the germline V gene are SGHRS and YFSETQ. CDR3 length equals 17 residues. For the CDR3, the DNA is TGCGCCAGCAGCTTGGGACTGACTAGCGGGAGCCTCAATGAGCAGTTCTTC. Translating gives CASSLGLTSGSLNEQFF.

The chain uses TRBV16 and TRBJ1-1; D gene ambiguous. This CDR3 is built from 13 residues. Germline CDR1 KGHSY, CDR2 FQNENV. Trimming took 4 bases from V and 2 from J, leaving 8 bases between them. CDR3 sequence reads: CASSPLANTEAFF. CDR3 nucleotides: TGTGCCAGCAGCCCCCTAGCTAACACTGAAGCTTTCTTT.

The chain has TRBV6-5 and TRBJ1-1; D ambiguous. Germline V gives CDR1 MNHEY, CDR2 SVGAGI. This CDR3 has 12 residues. The V gene lost 6 bases and the J gene lost 8 bases, with 13 bases spanning the gap. The CDR3 spells CASRKRQHEAFF. CDR3 DNA: TGTGCCAGCAGAAAAAGACAACACGAAGCTTTCTTT.

The chain joins TRBV5-1 to TRBJ2-3; D is possibly TRBD1 (5 bases). V shed 4 bases and J shed 1 base, with 13 bases lying between them. The germline V gene has CDR1 SGHRS and CDR2 YFSETQ. CDR3 length: 15 amino acids. CDR3 region: CASSPEGHGTDTQYF. CDR3 bases: TGCGCCAGCAGCCCCGAAGGACACGGCACAGATACGCAGTATTTT.

The chain recombines TRBV2 with TRBJ2-6, with D possibly TRBD1 on 5 matching bases. Trimming removed 8 bases at V and 0 bases at J, with 8 bases between. This CDR3 spans 14 amino acids. Germline CDR1 reads SNHLY; CDR2 reads FYNNEI. The CDR3 spells CASCQGSGANVLTF. The CDR3 coding sequence is TGTGCCAGCTGTCAGGGCTCTGGGGCCAACGTCCTGACTTTC. Variable domain in full (rest from reference TRBV2 and TRBJ2-6): EPEVTQTPSHQVTQMGQEVILRCVPISNHLYFYWYRQILGQKVEFLVSFYNNEISEKSEIFDDQFSVERPDGSNFTLKIRSTKLEDSAMYFCASCQGSGANVLTFGAGSRLTVL.

This clone appeared a single time. The chain links TRBV30 to TRBJ1-6; perhaps TRBD1 as D (5 bases). The ends were cut back, 4 bases at V and 3 bases at J, with 10 bases in the middle. Germline lookup yields CDR1 GTSNPN and CDR2 SVGIG (reference sequence). The CDR3 runs to 14 residues. DNA of the CDR3: TGTGCCTGGAACCCCGACAGCTATAATTCACCCCTCCACTTT. It yields the protein CAWNPDSYNSPLHF.

The sample holds a few counts of this clone. The chain employs TRBV6-6 and TRBJ2-7; 7 positions agree with TRBD2. V lost 2 bases, J lost 3 bases, and 4 bases stayed unmatched. CDR1 and CDR2 from the germline V gene are MNHNY and SVGAGI (reference sequence). CDR3 length: 14 residues. The CDR3 DNA reads TGTGCCAGCAGTTACAACCCGGGAGGCTACGAGCAGTACTTC. It is translated as CASSYNPGGYEQYF.

The J gene is TRBJ1-5, the V gene TRBV24-1; D gene uncertain. Germline V gene sequence: CDR1 KGHDR, CDR2 SFDVKD. This CDR3 spans 15 amino acids. V gave up 7 bases and J gave up 0 bases, with 12 bases separating them. In DNA form, the CDR3 reads TGTGCCACCAGCCCCGGAGTCAGTAGCAATCAGCCCCAGCATTTT. It specifies CATSPGVSSNQPQHF.

The V gene is TRBV9, the J gene TRBJ2-3; D is unclear. Germline V gene data show CDR1 as SGDLS and CDR2 as YYNGEE. Trimming shortened V by 3 bases and J by 3 bases, and 5 bases separated the two germline ends. There are 12 residues in the CDR3. The CDR3 spells CASSARTDTQYF. The CDR3 bases are TGTGCCAGCAGCGCGAGGACAGATACGCAGTATTTT.

This chain uses TRBV5-4 with TRBJ1-2, with TRBD1 matching 9 bases. The germline CDR1 and CDR2 sequences are SGHNT and YYREEE (reference sequence). Losses at the gene ends were 5 bases for V and 6 bases for J; bases not matched to a gene: 8. The CDR3 sequence is 14 residues long. The CDR3 DNA is TGTGCCAGCAGTCCAAGGGACAGGGCACATGGCTACACCTTC. It codes for CASSPRDRAHGYTF.

The rearrangement links TRBV5-1 to TRBJ2-7; maybe TRBD2 (5 bases). The germline CDR1 and CDR2 sequences are SGHRS and YFSETQ. The CDR3 has 13 amino acids. The V and J ends lost 0 bases and 5 bases respectively, with 9 bases between them. CDR3 region: CASSLAGSHEQYF. The CDR3 coding sequence is TGCGCCAGCAGCTTGGCGGGGAGCCACGAGCAGTACTTC.

The chain couples TRBV5-1 to TRBJ1-1; D possibly corresponds to TRBD1 (5 bases). Germline V gene data show CDR1 as SGHRS and CDR2 as YFSETQ. The CDR3 covers 14 residues. The V gene lost 3 bases and the J gene lost 1 base, with 10 bases spanning the gap. The CDR3 region is CASSSGPGNTEAFF. The CDR3 bases are TGCGCCAGCAGCTCAGGGCCGGGGAACACTGAAGCTTTCTTT.

The chain employs TRBV19 and TRBJ2-2, with D perhaps matching TRBD2 (6 bases). The germline CDR1 and CDR2 sequences are LNHDA and SQIVND (reference sequence). This CDR3 has 14 amino acids. Trimming took 9 bases from V and 1 from J, leaving 12 bases between them. The CDR3 region is CASSSVKNTGELFF. In DNA form, the CDR3 reads TGTGCCAGCTCTAGCGTGAAGAACACCGGGGAGCTGTTTTTT.

This clone was picked up a small number of times. The chain has TRBV27 and TRBJ2-3, with D uncertain. The germline V gene has CDR1 MNHEY and CDR2 SMNVEV (reference sequence). There are 13 residues in the CDR3. The V end lost 3 bases, the J end lost 4 bases, and 8 bases lay between the germline ends. CDR3 coding DNA: TGTGCCAGCAGTTTGGCCCCTGCAGATACGCAGTATTTT. Its protein is CASSLAPADTQYF.

The chain joins TRBV9 to TRBJ2-3, with TRBD2 as a possible D gene (6 bases). Trimming removed 0 bases at V and 4 bases at J, with 15 bases between. Germline lookup yields CDR1 SGDLS and CDR2 YYNGEE. CDR3 size: 16 residues. CDR3 nucleotides: TGTGCCAGCAGCGTAGGCGGAGGGCCGTCGTCAGATACGCAGTATTTT. Residues: CASSVGGGPSSDTQYF.

This clone was seen only a few times. The J gene is TRBJ2-3, the V gene TRBV5-5, with 7 bases aligning to TRBD2. Germline V lookup: CDR1 SGHKS, CDR2 YYEKEE (reference sequence). The CDR3 is 16 residues long. The V gene end was trimmed by 3 bases and the J gene end by 3 bases; junction bases not matched to a gene: 10. For the CDR3, the DNA is TGTGCCAGCAGCTGGGTGACTAGCATCGGTACAGATACGCAGTATTTT. Amino acid sequence: CASSWVTSIGTDTQYF.

The gene calls are TRBV30 and TRBJ1-5; D ambiguous. Germline V gene data show CDR1 as GTSNPN and CDR2 as SVGIG (reference sequence). Trimming left V 4 bases short and J 6 bases short, with 13 bases between. CDR3 length: 13 amino acids. The chain's CDR3 is CAWITGMGQPQHF. The CDR3, as DNA: TGTGCCTGGATCACGGGGATGGGTCAGCCCCAGCATTTT.

This chain links TRBV2 with TRBJ1-2; tentatively, D is TRBD1 (5 bases). Germline lookup yields CDR1 SNHLY and CDR2 FYNNEI. The V and J ends lost 2 bases and 0 bases respectively, with 7 bases between them. The CDR3 covers 14 residues. The CDR3 region has the DNA TGTGCCAGCAGTGAAAGGGGTTCTAACTATGGCTACACCTTC. Its protein product is CASSERGSNYGYTF.

The gene calls are TRBV19 and TRBJ2-2; 10 bases align to TRBD1. There are 15 residues in the CDR3. Trimming took 8 bases from V and 6 from J; bases not matched to a gene: 9. The germline V gene has CDR1 LNHDA and CDR2 SQIVND (reference sequence). The CDR3 DNA reads as TGTGCCAGTTATCGTGGACAGGGGGGTCCCGGGGAGCTGTTTTTT. Protein sequence: CASYRGQGGPGELFF.

This rearrangement joins TRBV5-1 to TRBJ2-1, with D perhaps matching TRBD1 (6 bases). Trimming stripped 1 base from V and 0 bases from J, with 20 bases between. Germline V gene sequence: CDR1 SGHRS, CDR2 YFSETQ. This CDR3 comprises 19 residues. CDR3 nucleotide sequence: TGCGCCAGCAGCTTGCCCAGGGGCCCTACGGTGAGCTCCTACAATGAGCAGTTCTTC. Translation gives CASSLPRGPTVSSYNEQFF.

The chain recombines TRBV28 with TRBJ1-1; maybe TRBD1 (5 bases). CDR3 size: 13 residues. Germline CDR1 MDHEN, CDR2 SYDVKM. CDR3 protein: CAAGAGPSTEAFF. DNA of the CDR3: TGTGCAGCTGGGGCAGGCCCGTCAACTGAAGCTTTCTTT.

J is TRBJ2-2 and V is TRBV6-5, with D perhaps TRBD2 (6 bases). Trimming shortened V by 8 bases and J by 5 bases, and 6 bases separated the two germline ends. The CDR3 length is 11 residues. Germline V gives CDR1 MNHEY, CDR2 SVGAGI. The CDR3 here is CASGGTGELFF. The CDR3 DNA reads as TGTGCCAGCGGGGGGACCGGGGAGCTGTTTTTT.

The J gene is TRBJ2-1, the V gene TRBV11-1; 7 nucleotides agree with TRBD1. Germline-derived CDR1 and CDR2 are SGHAT and FQDESV (reference sequence). V gave up 3 bases and J gave up 6 bases; unmatched junction bases: 5. This CDR3 has 14 residues. CDR3 nucleotides: TGTGCCAGCAGCTTCAGTGCAGGGGGCAATGAGCAGTTCTTC. Translation: CASSFSAGGNEQFF.

The chain employs TRBV30 and TRBJ2-7; 11 bases map to TRBD1. The length of the CDR3 is 13 residues. V shed 3 bases and J 3 bases; nucleotides not matched to a gene: 1. The germline V gene has CDR1 GTSNPN and CDR2 SVGIG (reference sequence). CDR3 coding DNA: TGTGCCTGGAGGGGGACAGGGGGCTACGAGCAGTACTTC. Protein sequence: CAWRGTGGYEQYF. The full variable domain, in which reference TRBV30 and TRBJ2-7 provide the parts outside the CDR3, is SQTIHQWPATLVQPVGSPLSLECTVEGTSNPNLYWYRQAAGRGLQLLFYSVGIGQISSEVPQNLSASRPQDRQFILSSKKLLLSDSGFYLCAWRGTGGYEQYFGPGTRLTVT.

The chain has TRBV6-5 and TRBJ1-1; possibly TRBD1 for D (6 bases). CDR3 size: 13 residues. The germline V and J ends were trimmed by 8 bases and 3 bases, with 13 bases remaining between them. Per the germline V gene, CDR1 is MNHEY and CDR2 is SVGAGI. The CDR3 DNA sequence: TGTGCCAGCCGGGGGGGGCAGTACACTGAAGCTTTCTTT. This codes for CASRGGQYTEAFF.